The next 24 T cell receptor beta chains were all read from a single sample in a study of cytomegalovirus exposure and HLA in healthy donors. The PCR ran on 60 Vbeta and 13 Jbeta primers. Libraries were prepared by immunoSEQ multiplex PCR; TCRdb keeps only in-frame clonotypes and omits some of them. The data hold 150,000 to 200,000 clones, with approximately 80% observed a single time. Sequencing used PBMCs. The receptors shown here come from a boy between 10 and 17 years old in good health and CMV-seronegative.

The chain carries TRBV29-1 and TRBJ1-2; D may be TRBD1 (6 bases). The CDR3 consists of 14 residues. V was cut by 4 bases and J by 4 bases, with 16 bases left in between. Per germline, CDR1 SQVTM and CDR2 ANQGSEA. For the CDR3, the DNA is TGCAGCGTTGTTCAGGGGAGCCGAGGCTATGGCTACACCTTC. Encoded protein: CSVVQGSRGYGYTF. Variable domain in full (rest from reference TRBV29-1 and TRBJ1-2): SAVISQKPSRDICQRGTSLTIQCQVDSQVTMMFWYRQQPGQSLTLIATANQGSEATYESGFVIDKFPISRPNLTFSTLTVSNMSPEDSSIYLCSVVQGSRGYGYTFGSGTRLTVV.

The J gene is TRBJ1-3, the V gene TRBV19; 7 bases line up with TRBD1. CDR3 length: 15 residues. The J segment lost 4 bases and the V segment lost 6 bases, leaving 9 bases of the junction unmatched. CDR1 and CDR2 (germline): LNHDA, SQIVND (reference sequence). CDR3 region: CASRERDSGGNTIYF. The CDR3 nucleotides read TGTGCCAGTAGGGAACGGGACAGCGGAGGAAACACCATATATTTT.

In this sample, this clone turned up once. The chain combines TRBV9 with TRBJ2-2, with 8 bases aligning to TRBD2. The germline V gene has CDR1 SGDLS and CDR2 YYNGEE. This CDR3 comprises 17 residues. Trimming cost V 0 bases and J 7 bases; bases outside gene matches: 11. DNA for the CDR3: TGTGCCAGCAGCGTAGATTGGAGCGGGAGTGCAAGCGGGGAGCTGTTTTTT. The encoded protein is CASSVDWSGSASGELFF.

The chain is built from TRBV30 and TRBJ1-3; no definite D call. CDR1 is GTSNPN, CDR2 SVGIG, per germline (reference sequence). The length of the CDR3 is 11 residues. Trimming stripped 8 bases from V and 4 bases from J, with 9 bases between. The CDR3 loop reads CAGSRGNTIYF. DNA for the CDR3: TGTGCCGGTTCTCGGGGAAACACCATATATTTT.

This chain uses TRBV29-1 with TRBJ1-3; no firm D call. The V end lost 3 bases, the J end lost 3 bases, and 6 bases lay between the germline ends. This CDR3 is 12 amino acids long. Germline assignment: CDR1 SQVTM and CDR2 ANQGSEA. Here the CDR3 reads CSVDTVGNTIYF. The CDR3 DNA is TGCAGCGTTGACACGGTTGGAAACACCATATATTTT.

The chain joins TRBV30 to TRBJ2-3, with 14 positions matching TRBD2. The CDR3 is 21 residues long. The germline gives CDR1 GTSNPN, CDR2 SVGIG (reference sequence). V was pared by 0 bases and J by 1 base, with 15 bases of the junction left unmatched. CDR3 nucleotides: TGTGCCTGGAGTGTACGCCGTGGGACTAGCGGGGGAGGGGGGGGCACAGATACGCAGTATTTT. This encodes CAWSVRRGTSGGGGGTDTQYF.

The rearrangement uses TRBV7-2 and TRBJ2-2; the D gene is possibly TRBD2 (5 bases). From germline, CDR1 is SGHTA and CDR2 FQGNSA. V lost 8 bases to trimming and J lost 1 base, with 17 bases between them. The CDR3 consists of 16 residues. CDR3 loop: CASPDGESGNTGELFF. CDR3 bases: TGTGCCAGCCCGGACGGGGAGAGCGGGAACACCGGGGAGCTGTTTTTT.

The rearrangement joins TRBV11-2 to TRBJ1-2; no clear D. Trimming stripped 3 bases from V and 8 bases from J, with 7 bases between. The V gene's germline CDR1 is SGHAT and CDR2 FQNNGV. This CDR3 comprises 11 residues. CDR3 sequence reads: CASSFSRGYTF. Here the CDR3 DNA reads TGTGCCAGCAGCTTCTCTCGGGGCTACACCTTC. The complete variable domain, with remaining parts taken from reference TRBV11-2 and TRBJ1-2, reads EAGVAQSPRYKIIEKRQSVAFWCNPISGHATLYWYQQILGQGPKLLIQFQNNGVVDDSQLPKDRFSAERLKGVDSTLKIQPAKLEDSAVYLCASSFSRGYTFGSGTRLTVV.

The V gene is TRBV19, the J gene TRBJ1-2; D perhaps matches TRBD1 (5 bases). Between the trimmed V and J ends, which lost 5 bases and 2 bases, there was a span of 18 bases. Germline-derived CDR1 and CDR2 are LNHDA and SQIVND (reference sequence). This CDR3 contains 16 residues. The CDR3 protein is CASSLGGGPLNYGYTF. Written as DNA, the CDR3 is TGTGCCAGTAGTCTCGGCGGGGGTCCCCTCAACTATGGCTACACCTTC. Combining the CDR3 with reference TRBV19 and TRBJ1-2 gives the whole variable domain DGGITQSPKYLFRKEGQNVTLSCEQNLNHDAMYWYRQDPGQGLRLIYYSQIVNDFQKGDIAEGYSVSREKKESFPLTVTSAQKNPTAFYLCASSLGGGPLNYGYTFGSGTRLTVV.

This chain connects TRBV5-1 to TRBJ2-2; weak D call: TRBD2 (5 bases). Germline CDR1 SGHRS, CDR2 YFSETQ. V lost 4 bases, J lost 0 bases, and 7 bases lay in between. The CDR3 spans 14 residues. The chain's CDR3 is CASSGSSNTGELFF. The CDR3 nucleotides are TGCGCCAGCAGCGGGAGCTCGAACACCGGGGAGCTGTTTTTT.

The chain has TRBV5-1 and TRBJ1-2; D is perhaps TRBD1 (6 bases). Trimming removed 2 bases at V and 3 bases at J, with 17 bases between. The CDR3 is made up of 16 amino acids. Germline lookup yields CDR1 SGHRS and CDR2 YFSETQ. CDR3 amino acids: CASSLSPAGEDYGYTF. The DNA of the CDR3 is TGCGCCAGCAGCTTAAGTCCGGCAGGGGAAGACTATGGCTACACCTTC.

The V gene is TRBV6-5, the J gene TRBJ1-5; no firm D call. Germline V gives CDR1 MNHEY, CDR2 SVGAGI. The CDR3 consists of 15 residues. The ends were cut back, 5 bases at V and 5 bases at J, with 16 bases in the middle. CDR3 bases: TGTGCCAGCAGTCTCAGCGAAGGAAACTATCAGCCCCAGCATTTT. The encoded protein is CASSLSEGNYQPQHF.

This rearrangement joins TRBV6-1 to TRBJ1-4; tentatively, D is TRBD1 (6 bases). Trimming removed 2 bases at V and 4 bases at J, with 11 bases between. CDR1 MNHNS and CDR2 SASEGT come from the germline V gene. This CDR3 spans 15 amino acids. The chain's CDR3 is CASSENQGYNEKLFF. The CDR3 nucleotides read TGTGCCAGCAGTGAAAATCAGGGGTATAATGAAAAACTGTTTTTT.

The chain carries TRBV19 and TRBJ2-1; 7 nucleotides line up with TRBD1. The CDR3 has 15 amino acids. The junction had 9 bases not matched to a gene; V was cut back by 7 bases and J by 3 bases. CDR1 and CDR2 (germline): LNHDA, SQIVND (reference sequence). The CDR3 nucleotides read TGTGCCAGTATGGACGGAGACAGGGACTACAATGAGCAGTTCTTC. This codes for CASMDGDRDYNEQFF.

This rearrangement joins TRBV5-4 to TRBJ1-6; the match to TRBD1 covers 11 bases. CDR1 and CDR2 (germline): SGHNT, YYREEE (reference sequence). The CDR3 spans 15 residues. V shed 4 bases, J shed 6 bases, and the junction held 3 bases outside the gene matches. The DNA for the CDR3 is TGTGCCAGCAGCCGGACAGGGGGCGGTAATTCACCCCTCCACTTT. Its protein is CASSRTGGGNSPLHF.

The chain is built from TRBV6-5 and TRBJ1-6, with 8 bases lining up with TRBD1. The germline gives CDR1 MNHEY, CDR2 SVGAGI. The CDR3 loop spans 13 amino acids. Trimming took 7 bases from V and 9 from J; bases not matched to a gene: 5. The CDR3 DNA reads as TGTGCCAGCAAACGACAGGGGAGTTCACCCCTCCACTTT. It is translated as CASKRQGSSPLHF.

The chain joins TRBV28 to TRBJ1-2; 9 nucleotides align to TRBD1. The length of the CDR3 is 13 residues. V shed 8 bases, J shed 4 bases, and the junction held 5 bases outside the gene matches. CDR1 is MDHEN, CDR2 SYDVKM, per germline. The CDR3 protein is CASWTGAGYGYTF. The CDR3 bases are TGTGCCAGCTGGACAGGGGCGGGCTATGGCTACACCTTC.

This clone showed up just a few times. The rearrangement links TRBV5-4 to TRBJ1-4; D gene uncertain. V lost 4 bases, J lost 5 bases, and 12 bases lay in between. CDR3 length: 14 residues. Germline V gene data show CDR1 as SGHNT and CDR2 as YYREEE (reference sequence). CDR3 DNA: TGTGCCAGCAGCCGGAATGACGGGAATGAAAAACTGTTTTTT. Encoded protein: CASSRNDGNEKLFF.

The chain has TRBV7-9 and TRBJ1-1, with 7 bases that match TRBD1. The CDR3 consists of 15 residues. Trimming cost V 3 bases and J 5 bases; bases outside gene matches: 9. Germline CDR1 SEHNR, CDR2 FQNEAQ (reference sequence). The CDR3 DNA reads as TGTGCCAGCAGCTTCTCCCAGGGGGGTCGTACTGAAGCTTTCTTT. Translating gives CASSFSQGGRTEAFF.

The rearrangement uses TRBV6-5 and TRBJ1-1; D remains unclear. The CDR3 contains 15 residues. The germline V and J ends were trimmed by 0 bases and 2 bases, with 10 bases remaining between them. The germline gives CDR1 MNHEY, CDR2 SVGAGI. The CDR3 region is CASSYSLISNTEAFF. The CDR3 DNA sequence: TGTGCCAGCAGTTACTCACTTATTTCAAACACTGAAGCTTTCTTT.

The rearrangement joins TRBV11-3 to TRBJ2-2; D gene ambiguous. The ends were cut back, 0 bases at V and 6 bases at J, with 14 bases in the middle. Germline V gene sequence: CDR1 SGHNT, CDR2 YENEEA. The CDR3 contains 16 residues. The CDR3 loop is CASSLDPPPGPGELFF. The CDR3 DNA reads TGTGCCAGCAGCTTAGATCCCCCCCCCGGTCCCGGGGAGCTGTTTTTT. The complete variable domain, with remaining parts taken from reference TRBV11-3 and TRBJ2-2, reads EAGVVQSPRYKIIEKKQPVAFWCNPISGHNTLYWYLQNLGQGPELLIRYENEEAVDDSQLPKDRFSAERLKGVDSTLKIQPAELGDSAVYLCASSLDPPPGPGELFFGEGSRLTVL.

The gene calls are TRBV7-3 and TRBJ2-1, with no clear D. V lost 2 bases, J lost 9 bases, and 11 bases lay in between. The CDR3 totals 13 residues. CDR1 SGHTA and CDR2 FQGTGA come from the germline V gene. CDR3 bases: TGTGCCAGCAGCTTATATACCGGTTCTGAGCAGTTCTTC. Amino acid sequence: CASSLYTGSEQFF.

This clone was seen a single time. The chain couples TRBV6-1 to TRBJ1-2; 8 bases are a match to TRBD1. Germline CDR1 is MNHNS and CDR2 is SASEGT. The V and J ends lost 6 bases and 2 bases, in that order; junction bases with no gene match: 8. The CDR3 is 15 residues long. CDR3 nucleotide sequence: TGTGCCAGCAGGGCTTCCGGGACAGGCAACTATGGCTACACCTTC. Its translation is CASRASGTGNYGYTF.

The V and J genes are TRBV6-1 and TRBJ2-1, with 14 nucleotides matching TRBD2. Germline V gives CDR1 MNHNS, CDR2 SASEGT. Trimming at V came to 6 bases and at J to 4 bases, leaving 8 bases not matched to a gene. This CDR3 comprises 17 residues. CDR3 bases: TGTGCCAGCAGAGAAAAAAGGACTAGCGGGGGGTACAATGAGCAGTTCTTC. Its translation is CASREKRTSGGYNEQFF.